The 24 T cell receptor beta chains listed next were all sequenced from one sample in a study of blood T cell repertoires in COVID-19 (dated by TCRdb to 2020 to 2022). Library preparation used the immunoSEQ multiplex PCR assay. TCRdb stores this immuneACCESS table with in-frame sequences only. Part of the clones is absent; in the studies checked, under half of the shortfall reflects unresolved V genes, and no reason is known for the rest. This sample is represented by approximately 120,000 clones; roughly 80% of them were singletons. The top ten clones comprise more than 5.5% of the sample. Sequencing was performed on peripheral blood. The source of these receptors is a man in his sixties with acute or convalescent COVID-19.

The chain combines TRBV5-8 with TRBJ1-4; TRBD1 might be the D (6 bases). The CDR3 loop spans 15 amino acids. The germline V gene has CDR1 SGHTS and CDR2 YDEGEE. V lost 4 bases to trimming and J lost 7 bases, with 17 bases between them. For the CDR3, the DNA is TGTGCCAGCAGCAGACGGGGACATGGGGGTGAAAAACTGTTTTTT. This encodes CASSRRGHGGEKLFF. The variable domain in full, with the rest retrieved from reference TRBV5-8 and TRBJ1-4, is EAGVTQSPTHLIKTRGQQATLRCSPISGHTSVYWYQQALGLGLQFLLWYDEGEERNRGNFPPRFSGRQFPNYSSELNVNALELEDSALYLCASSRRGHGGEKLFFGSGTQLSVL.

The chain has TRBV6-6 and TRBJ1-4; D gene unclear. V was clipped by 6 bases and J by 5 bases, with 4 bases between them. The CDR3 contains 11 residues. In germline, CDR1 is MNHNY, CDR2 SVGAGI (reference sequence). The CDR3 reads CASSFNEKLFF. The DNA of the CDR3 is TGTGCCAGCAGCTTCAATGAAAAACTGTTTTTT.

This clone was recorded only once. The chain employs TRBV11-2 and TRBJ2-1, with 7 bases identical to TRBD2. The V gene end was trimmed by 5 bases and the J gene end by 9 bases; junction bases not matched to a gene: 16. The CDR3 sequence is 16 residues long. Germline V CDR1 and CDR2: SGHAT, FQNNGV. The CDR3 here is CASSPRAAGLLTEQFF. Written as DNA, the CDR3 is TGTGCCAGCAGCCCGAGGGCAGCGGGGCTTCTCACTGAGCAGTTCTTC.

In this sample, this clone turned up once. The chain links TRBV18 to TRBJ1-4, with 10 bases aligning to TRBD1. The CDR3 spans 16 residues. V shed 4 bases and J 4 bases; nucleotides not matched to a gene: 6. CDR1 is KGHSH and CDR2 is LQKENI in the germline V gene. The CDR3 nucleotides are TGTGCCAGCTCACGCGGACAGGGGGGAAGTAATGAAAAACTGTTTTTT. Translated, it gives CASSRGQGGSNEKLFF.

The chain couples TRBV7-6 to TRBJ2-6; D is unresolved. Trimming removed 1 base at V and 1 base at J, with 5 bases between. CDR3 length equals 15 residues. In germline, CDR1 is SGHVS, CDR2 FNYEAQ. CDR3 coding DNA: TGTGCCAGCAGCTTAGGCAGTTCTGGGGCCAACGTCCTGACTTTC. Its protein product is CASSLGSSGANVLTF.

The chain combines TRBV28 with TRBJ1-2, with 8 positions matching TRBD1. CDR1 and CDR2 (germline): MDHEN, SYDVKM. J lost 4 bases, V lost 5 bases, and 12 bases had no gene match. The CDR3 runs 16 residues. CDR3 amino acids: CASSAPLGQGIYGYTF. CDR3 coding DNA: TGTGCCAGCAGTGCACCCCTAGGACAGGGAATCTATGGCTACACCTTC.

J is TRBJ2-3 and V is TRBV19; 9 bases agree with TRBD2. Germline trimming cut 0 bases from V and 5 bases from J; bases unmatched to any gene: 18. In germline, CDR1 is LNHDA, CDR2 SQIVND (reference sequence). The CDR3 length is 20 residues. CDR3 sequence (DNA): TGTGCCAGTAGTATAGATGCCCATGTCGGGGCGGGGGGGCCGGAAGATACGCAGTATTTT. Amino acids: CASSIDAHVGAGGPEDTQYF.

The V and J genes are TRBV5-6 and TRBJ2-2; 11 bases are shared with TRBD2. The CDR3 covers 16 residues. The germline CDR1 and CDR2 sequences are SGHDT and YYEEEE. V lost 2 bases and J lost 6; bases outside the gene matches: 6. CDR3 DNA: TGTGCCAGCAGCTTTAGCGGGAGGGCCGGGTCCGGGGAGCTGTTTTTT. Translated, it gives CASSFSGRAGSGELFF. The whole variable domain, remainder taken from reference TRBV5-6 and TRBJ2-2, is DAGVTQSPTHLIKTRGQQVTLRCSPKSGHDTVSWYQQALGQGPQFIFQYYEEEERQRGNFPDRFSGHQFPNYSSELNVNALLLGDSALYLCASSFSGRAGSGELFFGEGSRLTVL.

V and J are TRBV7-9 and TRBJ1-1; possible D gene TRBD1, 6 bases. CDR3 length equals 13 residues. From germline, CDR1 is SEHNR and CDR2 FQNEAQ (reference sequence). V lost 4 bases, J lost 6 bases, and 12 bases lay in between. CDR3 DNA: TGTGCCAGCAGCTCGACGGGGGGCGCTGAAGCTTTCTTT. Translating it yields CASSSTGGAEAFF.

This rearrangement joins TRBV5-1 to TRBJ1-6; 7 bases map to TRBD1. Looked up from germline, CDR1 is SGHRS and CDR2 is YFSETQ. The CDR3 is 14 residues long. Losses at the gene ends were 4 bases for V and 8 bases for J; bases not matched to a gene: 6. CDR3 nucleotides: TGCGCCAGCAGCAACAGGGGATCGGATTCACCCCTCCACTTT. Translated: CASSNRGSDSPLHF.

The V and J genes are TRBV9 and TRBJ2-2; tentative D call: TRBD2 (5 bases). V was shortened by 4 bases and J by 4 bases, with 14 bases between the two germline ends. This CDR3 contains 15 residues. Germline loops: CDR1 SGDLS, CDR2 YYNGEE. The CDR3 DNA sequence: TGTGCCAGCAGCCTAGGGCGGGCGGCCACCGGGGAGCTGTTTTTT. It encodes CASSLGRAATGELFF. The full variable domain, in which reference TRBV9 and TRBJ2-2 provide the parts outside the CDR3, is DSGVTQTPKHLITATGQRVTLRCSPRSGDLSVYWYQQSLDQGLQFLIQYYNGEERAKGNILERFSAQQFPDLHSELNLSSLELGDSALYFCASSLGRAATGELFFGEGSRLTVL.

A few counts support this clone. This rearrangement joins TRBV6-4 to TRBJ1-2, with 8 positions matching TRBD1. The CDR3 sequence is 18 residues long. Trimming removed 0 bases from V and 0 bases from J; junction bases left unmatched: 9. Looked up from germline, CDR1 is MRHNA and CDR2 is SNTAGT. The CDR3 nucleotides read TGTGCCAGCAGTGACTCGATAAACAGGGGGTGGTCTAACTATGGCTACACCTTC. It translates to CASSDSINRGWSNYGYTF.

This rearrangement joins TRBV7-2 to TRBJ2-7, with D tentatively TRBD1 (5 bases). This CDR3 spans 14 amino acids. The germline V gene has CDR1 SGHTA and CDR2 FQGNSA. V was cut by 6 bases and J by 7 bases, with 19 bases left in between. CDR3 region: CASSSPAGKFEQYF. CDR3 nucleotides: TGTGCCAGCAGTTCACCCGCAGGGAAGTTTGAGCAGTACTTC.

CDR3 in amino acids: CASSKPLAVATHATNEKLFF. The DNA of the CDR3 is TGTGCCAGCAGCAAACCTCTGGCAGTAGCAACCCATGCAACTAATGAAAAACTGTTTTTT. The J gene is TRBJ1-4, the V gene TRBV21-1. TRBV21-1 is labeled a pseudogene. The CDR3 has 20 residues.

This clone showed up just a few times. The genes are TRBV10-1 and TRBJ1-1; TRBD1 matches at 7 bases. The CDR3 has 15 residues. CDR1 and CDR2 from the germline V gene are WNHNN and SYGVQD (reference sequence). V lost 0 bases to trimming and J lost 6 bases; unmatched junction nucleotides: 7. The CDR3, as DNA: TGCGCCAGCAGTGAGTCGAGGGGGCAAGCCCCTGAAGCTTTCTTT. This codes for CASSESRGQAPEAFF.

The gene calls are TRBV14 and TRBJ2-7; a weak D match, TRBD1 (6 bases). Deletions cut 0 bases from V and 13 bases from J, with 16 bases between. Germline CDR1 reads SGHDN; CDR2 reads FVKESK. The CDR3 sequence is 13 residues long. CDR3 sequence: CASSQDRSRGRYF. The CDR3 DNA sequence: TGTGCCAGCAGCCAAGATCGGAGCAGGGGAAGATACTTC.

This clone occurred many times. The genes are TRBV5-6 and TRBJ2-7; D perhaps matches TRBD1 (6 bases). The length of the CDR3 is 13 residues. The V and J ends lost 2 bases and 4 bases respectively, with 10 bases between them. The germline V gene encodes CDR1 SGHDT and CDR2 YYEEEE. The CDR3 region has the DNA TGTGCCAGCAGCTTCCGACAGGTTTACGAGCAGTACTTC. Encoded protein: CASSFRQVYEQYF.

This clone was observed a single time. The chain couples TRBV7-2 to TRBJ2-7; D might be TRBD1 (5 bases). Between the trimmed V and J ends, which lost 1 base and 7 bases, there was a span of 26 bases. This CDR3 region has 18 residues. The germline V gene encodes CDR1 SGHTA and CDR2 FQGNSA. CDR3 nucleotide sequence: TGTGCCAGCAGCTTAGAGTCAGGCCAATTTTCGAGGCAGGGTGAGCAGTACTTC. Residues: CASSLESGQFSRQGEQYF.

The chain is built from TRBV3-1 (or the pseudogene TRBV3-2) and TRBJ2-5; D might be TRBD2 (5 bases). Germline lookup yields CDR1 LGHDT and CDR2 YNNKEL (reference sequence). The CDR3 is 15 residues long. V dropped 0 bases and J dropped 2 bases, with 10 bases sitting between them. The CDR3 DNA reads TGTGCCAGCAGCCAAGACGGGGTCAGACAAGAGACCCAGTACTTC. Its translation: CASSQDGVRQETQYF.

The rearrangement links TRBV28 to TRBJ2-7, with 8 positions matching TRBD2. Germline assignment: CDR1 MDHEN and CDR2 SYDVKM. The CDR3 has 13 residues. V dropped 6 bases and J dropped 2; count of bases not matched to a gene: 3. The chain's CDR3 is CASSRGGAYEQYF. In DNA, the CDR3 is TGTGCCAGCAGCCGGGGGGGGGCCTACGAGCAGTACTTC. The variable domain in full, completed from reference TRBV28 and TRBJ2-7, reads DVKVTQSSRYLVKRTGEKVFLECVQDMDHENMFWYRQDPGLGLRLIYFSYDVKMKEKGDIPEGYSVSREKKERFSLILESASTNQTSMYLCASSRGGAYEQYFGPGTRLTVT.

This clone turned up a few times. This sequence joins TRBV5-1 and TRBJ1-2; the D is unclear. The ends were cut back, 5 bases at V and 10 bases at J, with 9 bases in the middle. This CDR3 spans 10 amino acids. The V gene's germline CDR1 is SGHRS and CDR2 YFSETQ. The CDR3 bases are TGCGCCAGCAGGGGCTTGGTCTACACCTTC. Its protein product is CASRGLVYTF.

This clone was counted only a few times. V is TRBV7-9 and J is TRBJ2-5; maybe TRBD1 (6 bases). This CDR3 is 14 amino acids long. V lost 5 bases and J lost 5, with 15 bases in between. Germline-derived CDR1 and CDR2 are SEHNR and FQNEAQ (reference sequence). The CDR3 region has the DNA TGTGCCAGCAGCCAAGGGGGATTTCGGGAGACCCAGTACTTC. This gives the protein CASSQGGFRETQYF.

This clone has just one count. The rearrangement links TRBV7-9 to TRBJ2-7, with 10 bases matching TRBD1. The V gene's germline CDR1 is SEHNR and CDR2 FQNEAQ (reference sequence). Unmatched junction bases numbered 2, after V lost 0 bases and J lost 6 bases. The CDR3 totals 14 residues. The CDR3 loop reads CASSLAGTGVEQYF. The CDR3, as DNA: TGTGCCAGCAGCTTAGCCGGGACAGGGGTCGAGCAGTACTTC.

This sequence joins TRBV30 and TRBJ1-6, with TRBD1 identical over 8 bases. The junction had 0 bases not matched to a gene; V was cut back by 2 bases and J by 6 bases. Germline loops: CDR1 GTSNPN, CDR2 SVGIG (reference sequence). The CDR3 contains 13 residues. The CDR3 reads CAWSTGGNSPLHF. The CDR3, as DNA: TGTGCCTGGAGTACAGGGGGTAATTCACCCCTCCACTTT.